This TCR beta chain was recorded in a study of blood T cells in healthy people across ages. Study-level results: Diversity was estimated from one million T cells, and these estimates were considered underestimates.

The V gene lost 4 bases and the J gene lost 6 bases, with 22 bases spanning the gap. This CDR3 has 16 residues. The germline V gene encodes CDR1 SGHRS and CDR2 YFSETQ. The people who gave samples were healthy Caucasians from Russia, aged roughly 6 to 100. Sample-barcoded 5' priming and a J-beta primer mix drove a second PCR of roughly 7 to 11 cycles. The authors tagged each cDNA molecule using a template-switch adaptor with 12 random nucleotides. TCRdb reanalysed the 5' RACE reads using MiXCR and keeps one entry per CDR3 protein. The sample holds about 800,000 distinct CDR3 sequences, around a quarter seen once. This clonotype appeared a few times. Antigen: not known. The same specimen was also included in a second study, on T cells of mothers and their children. That paper states: Using approximately 1.5 ug per 15 ul, all extracted RNA underwent cDNA synthesis.

The receptor was isolated from a boy between 10 and 17 years old in good health. The specimen was blood. The chain has TRBV5-1 and TRBJ2-5, with D tentatively TRBD2 (5 bases). The CDR3 here is CASSPTSDHPGKTQYF. The DNA for the CDR3 is TGCGCCAGCAGCCCCACCTCGGACCACCCGGGGAAGACCCAGTACTTC. Combining the CDR3 with reference TRBV5-1 and TRBJ2-5 gives the whole variable domain KAGVTQTPRYLIKTRGQQVTLSCSPISGHRSVSWYQQTPGQGLQFLFEYFSETQRNKGNFPGRFSGRQFSNSRSEMNVSTLELGDSALYLCASSPTSDHPGKTQYFGPGTRLLVL.